What follows is one TCR beta chain and its context. The authors prepared the TCRbeta library with unique molecular identifiers. TCRdb itself ran the PCR reads through MiXCR, one entry per CDR3 protein. The sample records about 58,000 distinct CDR3 sequences, approximately 43% being singletons. CDR3 length equals 12 residues. Germline V gives CDR1 SQVTM, CDR2 ANQGSEA. V lost 6 bases, J lost 4 bases, and 11 bases lay in between. These data originate in a study of T-cell reconstitution after alpha-beta-depleted transplantation in children. The TCR comes from a male patient under 18 who had a stem cell transplant for acute lymphoblastic leukemia, so the T cells may come from the graft donor. Sequencing used PBMCs, mostly from graft donor cells, obtained 360 days after TCRalphabeta/CD19-depleted stem cell transplant. This sequence joins TRBV29-1 and TRBJ2-3; D is uncertain. The CDR3 region is CSVGPAADTQYF. CDR3 nucleotides: TGCAGCGTCGGACCGGCGGCAGATACGCAGTATTTT.